This record looks at one T cell receptor beta chain sequence and its context. The antigen remains unidentified. The table came from immunoSEQ multiplex PCR; TCRdb's copy has only in-frame clones and leaves some out. Of about 2,500 clones in the sample, 30% to 40% were seen once. Germline CDR1 is KGHSH and CDR2 is LQKENI. The CDR3 is made up of 19 amino acids. Trimming removed 2 bases from V and 4 bases from J; junction bases left unmatched: 14. These data belong to a study of T cells in localized non-small cell lung cancer. Overall study results and limits: There was higher T cell clonality in uninvolved adjacent lung than in tumor, and it was highest there. With higher T cell density in blood came longer overall survival. Sequencing covered just one tumor region, so heterogeneity cannot be ruled out. Adjacent lung had a median roughly 53 of the 100 largest tumor clones.

This chain joins TRBV18 and TRBJ2-5; 12 positions match TRBD2. The clonotype comes from a male donor at least 60 years old with stage II squamous cell lung carcinoma. The material was lymph node tissue, obtained before any cancer treatment. For the CDR3, the DNA is TGTGCCAGCTCACCAAAGGCCGCCCGGACTAGCGGGATGGGAGAGACCCAGTACTTC. It yields the protein CASSPKAARTSGMGETQYF.